Listed here is a single T cell receptor beta chain. Assay: immunoSEQ multiplex PCR; the TCRdb copy retains only in-frame clones and omits some. Among roughly 32,000 clones listed, 85% to 90% were seen once. This specimen comes from a study of STAT5B mutations in CD4+ large granular lymphocyte leukemia. J was trimmed by 4 bases and V by 0 bases; bases with no gene match: 10. Germline V gives CDR1 SGDLS, CDR2 YYNGEE. This CDR3 is built from 17 residues. The chain uses TRBV9 and TRBJ1-1, with 9 bases identical to TRBD1. This clonotype was sampled from a human donor in good health. Sequencing was done on a sample of CD4+ T cells from blood buffy coats. CDR3 sequence (DNA): TGTGCCAGCAGCGTAGGAGGGACAGGGAATTGGGGCACTGAAGCTTTCTTT. It codes for CASSVGGTGNWGTEAFF. The whole variable domain, remainder taken from reference TRBV9 and TRBJ1-1, is DSGVTQTPKHLITATGQRVTLRCSPRSGDLSVYWYQQSLDQGLQFLIQYYNGEERAKGNILERFSAQQFPDLHSELNLSSLELGDSALYFCASSVGGTGNWGTEAFFGQGTRLTVV.